The entry below describes one TCR beta chain. Its specificity is not known. The record originates from a study of shared clonotypes between healthy human individuals. General study points: Compared with clonotypes that all four donors shared, non-shared clonotypes had lower generation probabilities. In general, naive subsets displayed greater estimated richness than memory subsets did.

This table comes from immunoSEQ multiplex PCR, and its TCRdb copy is limited to in-frame clones, with some not included. Here the sample spans roughly 2.5 million clones, over 85% being singletons. This TCR was sampled from a man between 18 and 35 years old in good health. The material sequenced was naive CD4+ T cells sorted from blood. This sample's subset: CD45RA+ positively selected.

For the CDR3, the DNA is TGTGCCAGTAGTTTAACATTAAAGCGACTAGCGTCAGAGACCCAGTACTTC. Translating it yields CASSLTLKRLASETQYF. The rearrangement joins TRBV19 to TRBJ2-5, with 8 bases that match TRBD2. V gave up 5 bases and J gave up 4 bases; unmatched junction bases: 15. This CDR3 comprises 17 residues. The germline V gene has CDR1 LNHDA and CDR2 SQIVND (reference sequence).